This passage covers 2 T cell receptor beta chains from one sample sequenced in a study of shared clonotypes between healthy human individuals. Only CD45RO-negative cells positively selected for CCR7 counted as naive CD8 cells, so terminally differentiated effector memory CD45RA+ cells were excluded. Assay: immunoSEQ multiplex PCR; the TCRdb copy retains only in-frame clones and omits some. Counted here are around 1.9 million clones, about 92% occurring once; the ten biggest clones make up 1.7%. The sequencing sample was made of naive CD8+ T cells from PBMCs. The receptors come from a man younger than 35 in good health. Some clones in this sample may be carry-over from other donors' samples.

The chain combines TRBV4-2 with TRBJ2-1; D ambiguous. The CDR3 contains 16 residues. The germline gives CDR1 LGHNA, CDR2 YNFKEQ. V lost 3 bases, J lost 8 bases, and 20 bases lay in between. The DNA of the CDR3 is TGTGCCAGCAGCCACCTGGACGGCCGATCTGGAGATGAGCAGTTCTTC. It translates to CASSHLDGRSGDEQFF.

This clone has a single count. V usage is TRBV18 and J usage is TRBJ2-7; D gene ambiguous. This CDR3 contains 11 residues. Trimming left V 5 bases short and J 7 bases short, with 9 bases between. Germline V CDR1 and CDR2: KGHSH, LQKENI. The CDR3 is CASSGGAEQYF. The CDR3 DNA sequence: TGTGCCAGCTCAGGCGGCGCGGAGCAGTACTTC.